This TCR beta chain was sequenced during a study of shared clonotypes between healthy human individuals. Findings and limits, study-wide: The four-donor shared clonotypes exceeded non-shared clonotypes in generation probability, with non-shared ones scoring lower.

From germline, CDR1 is WSHSY and CDR2 SAAADI. With 8 bases removed from V and 7 bases from J, the gap between germline ends came to 17 bases. This CDR3 comprises 14 residues. Remarks on this clone: Antigen unknown.

CD45RO-negative cells were positively selected for CCR7, leaving out terminally differentiated effector memory CD45RA+ cells. Clones were sequenced by immunoSEQ multiplex PCR, and TCRdb holds only the in-frame ones, with some missing. The table has approximately 810,000 clones, more than 85% seen once. J is TRBJ2-2 and V is TRBV10-2; D may correspond to TRBD1 or TRBD2 (6 bases each). The TCR originated in a man in his thirties or forties in good health. The sample consisted of naive CD8+ T cells sorted from blood. CDR3 DNA sequence: TGCGCCAGCGGAGGGCCAGGGGATGGCGGGGAGCTGTTTTTT. Translated, it gives CASGGPGDGGELFF.